The T cell receptor beta chain described here comes from a study of blood T cell repertoires in COVID-19. Study-level information: The cDNA or gDNA used as material had been derived from T cells, B-cell-depleted T cells, or PBMCs.

Per the authors' pipeline: For nucleated cells, counts were estimated from reference gene primer amplification. Repertoires were generated with immunoSEQ multiplex PCR, while TCRdb's copy carries only in-frame clones and drops some. D and trimming were read from the DNA, whereas the V and J calls and clone size are those reported in that table. The table lists roughly 260,000 clones, roughly 86% of them singletons. The germline V gene has CDR1 MRHNA and CDR2 SNTAGT. Trimming took 6 bases from V and 6 from J, leaving 16 bases between them. This CDR3 contains 14 residues. The gene calls are TRBV6-4 and TRBJ2-3; TRBD2 is a possible D gene (6 bases). This sequence was found in a man aged 35-49 years who had recovered from COVID-19. The sequencing sample was made of peripheral blood. CDR3 in amino acids: CASSRGDLGDTQYF. The CDR3 DNA reads as TGTGCCAGCAGCAGAGGGGACTTGGGGGATACGCAGTATTTT.